This T cell receptor beta chain was captured by sequencing in a study of blood T cell repertoires in COVID-19. Looking at the study overall: Samples representing acute and convalescent COVID-19 were sourced from the United States, Italy and Spain. From T cells, B-cell-depleted T cells, or PBMCs came the material, which was cDNA or gDNA.

The CDR3 has 13 amino acids. Per the germline V gene, CDR1 is SGHDN and CDR2 is FVKESK. Trimming took 1 base from V and 5 from J, leaving 6 bases between them. Generated by immunoSEQ multiplex PCR, the TCRdb table keeps only in-frame clones and is missing some. This table has roughly 78,000 clones, 80% to 90% appearing once. What was sequenced was peripheral blood. The clonotype was recovered from a man between 60 and 75 years old with acute or convalescent COVID-19. V and J are TRBV14 and TRBJ1-3; D uncertain. CDR3 residues: CASSQGGRNTIYF. CDR3 coding DNA: TGTGCCAGCAGCCAAGGAGGGCGAAACACCATATATTTT.